One and the same sample provided the 24 T cell receptor beta chains below, sequenced in a study of OX40 agonist ivuxolimab in advanced cancers. The repertoire was sequenced with immunoSEQ multiplex PCR; TCRdb's copy has only in-frame clones and lacks some. The repertoire holds tens of thousands of clones, with less than 90% as singletons. The source was CD4+ or CD8+ T cells sorted from blood, collected in a trial of the OX40 agonist ivuxolimab. The source of these receptors is an adult with an advanced solid tumor such as melanoma, head and neck, liver or kidney cancer.

This sequence joins TRBV11-2 and TRBJ2-7, with a tentative D call TRBD2 (7 bases). CDR1 is SGHAT and CDR2 is FQNNGV in the germline V gene. This CDR3 region has 15 residues. The V end was cut by 1 base, the J end by 4 bases, with 14 bases between. The CDR3 bases are TGTGCCAGCAGCTTAGGTGTGGCGGGGGCTTACGAGCAGTACTTC. Protein sequence: CASSLGVAGAYEQYF.

The chain combines TRBV5-1 with TRBJ2-7; D might be TRBD1 (6 bases). The V and J ends lost 0 bases and 6 bases respectively, with 16 bases between them. The CDR3 has 15 amino acids. CDR1 SGHRS and CDR2 YFSETQ come from the germline V gene. The CDR3 nucleotides read TGCGCCAGCAGCTTGGTGACAGGAAGATCTAGCGAGCAGTACTTC. Its translation: CASSLVTGRSSEQYF.

The CDR3 region has the DNA TGTGCCAGCAGCTCGGGGCCAACAGGGTACTACGAGCAGTACTTC. Translated: CASSSGPTGYYEQYF. The rearrangement links TRBV7-9 to TRBJ2-7, with D possibly matching TRBD1 (6 bases). V was trimmed by 4 bases and J by 3 bases, leaving 16 bases between them. Germline lookup yields CDR1 SEHNR and CDR2 FQNEAQ (reference sequence). This CDR3 has 15 amino acids.

This chain links TRBV2 with TRBJ1-1, with D possibly TRBD1 on 6 matching bases. Germline values: CDR1 SNHLY, CDR2 FYNNEI. V was shortened by 6 bases and J by 0 bases, with 14 bases between the two germline ends. The CDR3 covers 15 residues. This CDR3 is CASSKGGGLNTEAFF. The CDR3 bases are TGTGCCAGCAGCAAAGGCGGGGGGCTGAACACTGAAGCTTTCTTT.

This clone was observed a few times. The V gene is TRBV27, the J gene TRBJ2-7, with D possibly TRBD2 on 6 matching bases. From germline, CDR1 is MNHEY and CDR2 SMNVEV (reference sequence). CDR3 length: 16 amino acids. V was pared by 6 bases and J by 0 bases, with 18 bases between. As DNA, the CDR3 is TGTGCCAGCAGGGGCCGTTATAGCGGAGCCTCCTACGAGCAGTACTTC. The encoded protein is CASRGRYSGASYEQYF.

V and J are TRBV29-1 and TRBJ1-5; 11 positions agree with TRBD1. Losses at the gene ends were 4 bases for V and 7 bases for J; bases not matched to a gene: 6. CDR1 is SQVTM and CDR2 is ANQGSEA in the germline V gene. The CDR3 runs 14 residues. The CDR3 DNA sequence: TGCAGCGTTGTTGGTGGGACAGGGGGGCAGCCCCAGCATTTT. Translation gives CSVVGGTGGQPQHF.

This chain joins TRBV30 and TRBJ1-2, with 10 bases fitting TRBD1. Losses at the gene ends were 1 base for V and 4 bases for J; bases not matched to a gene: 3. The CDR3 runs to 14 residues. CDR1 is GTSNPN, CDR2 SVGIG, per germline (reference sequence). The CDR3 loop reads CAWSAGTGAYGYTF. In DNA, the CDR3 is TGTGCCTGGAGTGCCGGGACAGGGGCCTATGGCTACACCTTC.

Only one count was recorded for this clone. This sequence joins TRBV4-2 and TRBJ2-1; possible D gene TRBD2, 6 bases. V was cut by 1 base and J by 0 bases, with 10 bases left in between. Germline V gene sequence: CDR1 LGHNA, CDR2 YNFKEQ. This CDR3 is built from 16 residues. The CDR3 coding sequence is TGTGCCAGCAGCCAAGGGGGGACTGGCTCCTACAATGAGCAGTTCTTC. Translation: CASSQGGTGSYNEQFF.

The genes are TRBV18 and TRBJ2-5; 7 positions agree with TRBD1. The CDR3 extends over 14 amino acids. Germline CDR1 is KGHSH and CDR2 is LQKENI. V lost 1 base and J lost 5; bases outside the gene matches: 4. CDR3 amino acids: CASSPRTGFETQYF. The DNA of the CDR3 is TGTGCCAGCTCACCACGGACAGGTTTTGAGACCCAGTACTTC. Looking up the rest from reference TRBV18 and TRBJ2-5 gives the full variable domain: NAGVMQNPRHLVRRRGQEARLRCSPMKGHSHVYWYRQLPEEGLKFMVYLQKENIIDESGMPKERFSAEFPKEGPSILRIQQVVRGDSAAYFCASSPRTGFETQYFGPGTRLLVL.

A few counts support this clone. CDR3 residues: CSVGQGYTEAFF. The CDR3 coding sequence is TGCAGCGTTGGGCAGGGGTACACTGAAGCTTTCTTT. This rearrangement joins TRBV29-1 to TRBJ1-1, with D maybe TRBD1 (6 bases). Between the trimmed V and J ends, which lost 4 bases and 3 bases, there was a span of 9 bases. The CDR3 is 12 amino acids. CDR1 SQVTM and CDR2 ANQGSEA come from the germline V gene.

The genes are TRBV29-1 and TRBJ1-2, with a tentative D call TRBD1 (5 bases). The V end was cut by 4 bases, the J end by 8 bases, with 17 bases between. The CDR3 runs to 13 residues. Germline V gene data show CDR1 as SQVTM and CDR2 as ANQGSEA. The CDR3 here is CSVVPTEGLGYTF. CDR3 DNA: TGCAGCGTTGTGCCGACAGAAGGTCTGGGCTACACCTTC.

This CDR3 is CASSLSEGAEKLFF. CDR3 nucleotide sequence: TGCGCCAGCAGCTTGTCTGAGGGGGCCGAAAAACTGTTTTTT. The chain carries TRBV5-1 and TRBJ1-4, with 7 bases fitting TRBD1. Germline assignment: CDR1 SGHRS and CDR2 YFSETQ. V lost 1 base and J lost 8; bases outside the gene matches: 5. The CDR3 runs to 14 residues.

The DNA of the CDR3 is TGTGCCAGTAGTAGGGGCGGGAGTTCTGTAGAGACCCAGTACTTC. It is translated as CASSRGGSSVETQYF. This chain connects TRBV19 to TRBJ2-5; 7 bases are shared with TRBD2. Losses at the gene ends were 4 bases for V and 4 bases for J; bases not matched to a gene: 9. The length of the CDR3 is 15 residues. Germline V CDR1 and CDR2: LNHDA, SQIVND (reference sequence).

This rearrangement joins TRBV5-4 to TRBJ1-6, with D hard to call. Germline CDR1 is SGHNT and CDR2 is YYREEE (reference sequence). The CDR3 has 17 amino acids. V was trimmed by 3 bases and J by 9 bases, leaving 22 bases between them. This chain's CDR3 is CASSSITGPALGSPLHF. The DNA of the CDR3 is TGTGCCAGCAGCTCCATCACCGGGCCGGCCTTAGGTTCACCCCTCCACTTT.

This chain uses TRBV5-1 with TRBJ2-2; no definite D call. V lost 1 base and J lost 7, with 8 bases in between. Germline loops: CDR1 SGHRS, CDR2 YFSETQ. CDR3 length equals 13 residues. CDR3: CASSLTLDGELFF. CDR3 DNA: TGCGCCAGCAGCTTGACCCTAGACGGGGAGCTGTTTTTT.

This clone has only one observation. V and J are TRBV19 and TRBJ2-7; 10 bases map to TRBD1. This CDR3 region has 16 residues. CDR1 is LNHDA and CDR2 is SQIVND in the germline V gene (reference sequence). V lost 5 bases, J lost 2 bases, and 9 bases stayed unmatched. Written as DNA, the CDR3 is TGTGCCAGTAGTTCACCGGGACAGGGGTTCGCCTACGAGCAGTACTTC. This codes for CASSSPGQGFAYEQYF. The variable domain in full, completed from reference TRBV19 and TRBJ2-7, reads DGGITQSPKYLFRKEGQNVTLSCEQNLNHDAMYWYRQDPGQGLRLIYYSQIVNDFQKGDIAEGYSVSREKKESFPLTVTSAQKNPTAFYLCASSSPGQGFAYEQYFGPGTRLTVT.

CDR3 nucleotide sequence: TGTGCCAGCAGCCCACTCCTCCCCAGCAGTGGCTACACCTTC. This gives the protein CASSPLLPSSGYTF. The chain uses TRBV28 and TRBJ1-2; D unresolved. In germline, CDR1 is MDHEN, CDR2 SYDVKM. The CDR3 contains 14 residues. The ends were cut back, 6 bases at V and 7 bases at J, with 18 bases in the middle.

The chain is built from TRBV4-3 and TRBJ1-3; D is unresolved. Germline lookup yields CDR1 LGHNA and CDR2 YSLEER. Trimming shortened V by 2 bases and J by 4 bases, and 3 bases separated the two germline ends. CDR3 length equals 12 residues. Here the CDR3 reads CASSQTGNTIYF. In DNA form, the CDR3 reads TGCGCCAGCAGCCAAACAGGAAACACCATATATTTT.

J is TRBJ2-3 and V is TRBV10-1; 13 bases are shared with TRBD2. CDR3 size: 18 residues. Germline CDR1 and CDR2: WNHNN and SYGVQD (reference sequence). V lost 6 bases, J lost 1 base, and 10 bases stayed unmatched. CDR3 region: CASRDQYTSGGGTDTQYF. For the CDR3, the DNA is TGCGCCAGCAGAGACCAGTACACTAGCGGGGGGGGCACAGATACGCAGTATTTT.

The rearrangement uses TRBV6-5 and TRBJ2-7; D may be TRBD2 (5 bases). Germline V gene lookup returns CDR1 MNHEY and CDR2 SVGAGI. This CDR3 contains 14 residues. V gave up 2 bases and J gave up 6 bases, with 14 bases separating them. The CDR3 loop is CASSYRGRPGEQYF. The CDR3 region has the DNA TGTGCCAGCAGTTACAGAGGGCGCCCTGGCGAGCAGTACTTC.

This sequence joins TRBV11-1 and TRBJ2-1; D uncertain. The length of the CDR3 is 11 residues. Per the germline V gene, CDR1 is SGHAT and CDR2 is FQDESV (reference sequence). V lost 6 bases to trimming and J lost 7 bases, with 7 bases between them. The DNA of the CDR3 is TGTGCCAGCAGAGGAGTGAATGAGCAGTTCTTC. As protein: CASRGVNEQFF.

The V and J genes are TRBV7-9 and TRBJ2-3, with 10 positions matching TRBD2. This CDR3 has 15 amino acids. Trimming at V came to 2 bases and at J to 3 bases, leaving 2 bases not matched to a gene. The germline CDR1 and CDR2 sequences are SEHNR and FQNEAQ (reference sequence). CDR3 nucleotides: TGTGCCAGCAGCTTATCTAGCGGGGGAACAGATACGCAGTATTTT. This sequence encodes CASSLSSGGTDTQYF. Together with reference TRBV7-9 and TRBJ2-3, the CDR3 gives the full variable domain: DTGVSQNPRHKITKRGQNVTFRCDPISEHNRLYWYRQTLGQGPEFLTYFQNEAQLEKSRLLSDRFSAERPKGSFSTLEIQRTEQGDSAMYLCASSLSSGGTDTQYFGPGTRLTVL.

CDR3 DNA sequence: TGTGCCAGTAGGCCTTTAAGGGGCACTGAAGCTTTCTTT. Its protein product is CASRPLRGTEAFF. This sequence joins TRBV19 and TRBJ1-1, with D possibly being TRBD1 (5 bases). V lost 6 bases to trimming and J lost 4 bases, with 12 bases between them. The length of the CDR3 is 13 residues. Germline CDR1 reads LNHDA; CDR2 reads SQIVND (reference sequence). Drawing the rest from reference TRBV19 and TRBJ1-1, the complete variable domain is DGGITQSPKYLFRKEGQNVTLSCEQNLNHDAMYWYRQDPGQGLRLIYYSQIVNDFQKGDIAEGYSVSREKKESFPLTVTSAQKNPTAFYLCASRPLRGTEAFFGQGTRLTVV.

This clone has just one count. The chain uses TRBV7-8 and TRBJ2-7; D unresolved. Per germline, CDR1 SGHVS and CDR2 FQNEAQ. The CDR3 runs 16 residues. Trimming removed 5 bases at V and 3 bases at J, with 20 bases between. CDR3 DNA: TGTGCCAGCAGCATTAGGCGTGGGGAAATTGGCTACGAGCAGTACTTC. Translating it yields CASSIRRGEIGYEQYF.